This T cell receptor (beta chain) was identified during a study of Tregs in tolerant kidney transplant recipients. In germline, CDR1 is SNHLY, CDR2 FYNNEI. The CDR3 is made up of 12 amino acids. With 7 bases clipped from V and 8 bases from J, the junction kept 6 bases outside the gene matches. Clones were read by immunoSEQ multiplex PCR, and TCRdb kept only the in-frame ones, dropping some. The sample includes about 83,000 clones, roughly 98% seen only once; the top ten take about 0.5%. The specimen comprised CD4+ T cells from blood, sampled before the transplant. The chain links TRBV2 to TRBJ1-2; TRBD1 matches at 8 bases. The sequence derives from a human donor who received a combined kidney and bone marrow transplant. CDR3 in amino acids: CASIRTGFGYTF. The DNA of the CDR3 is TGTGCCAGCATTCGGACAGGGTTCGGCTACACCTTC.